This is a list of T cell receptor beta chains from one sample in a study of blood T cell repertoires in COVID-19. Assay used: immunoSEQ multiplex PCR; TCRdb lists only in-frame clones, some missing. In the table there are some 200,000 clones, about 86% of which are singletons. The specimen sequenced was PBMCs or T cells enriched from blood (not recorded which). These receptors were taken from a woman between 50 and 59 years old in a cohort exposed to, infected with or recovered from COVID-19 (not recorded which). Both conserved end residues are part of each CDR3. Fields, in order: V gene, CDR3 length, D gene, clone size, J gene, CDR3 protein, CDR3 DNA. A D gene is named only where the DNA matches it firmly. A clone size is listed for some rows: how often the clone was seen (once, few, many), or a class if it is expanded.

TRBV5-6	16	TRBD2	.	TRBJ2-1	CASSLAMRGGDNEQFF	TGTGCCAGCAGCTTGGCGATGCGGGGGGGCGACAATGAGCAGTTCTTC
TRBV6-5	15	.	.	TRBJ1-6	CASSYMSSYNSPLHF	TGTGCCAGCAGTTACATGAGCTCCTATAATTCACCCCTCCACTTT
TRBV28	13	.	.	TRBJ2-7	CASSLSGGSVQYF	TGTGCCAGCAGTTTGTCAGGTGGTAGTGTGCAGTACTTC
TRBV30	13	TRBD2	.	TRBJ2-5	CAWSVKGLNTQYF	TGTGCCTGGAGTGTAAAGGGACTAAATACCCAGTACTTC
TRBV6-5	16	.	.	TRBJ2-7	CASSYSFSTPPGEQYF	TGTGCCAGCAGTTACTCTTTTTCAACTCCCCCGGGCGAGCAGTACTTC
TRBV2	17	TRBD2	.	TRBJ2-5	CASRGGLAGDQQETQYF	TGTGCCAGCAGAGGGGGACTAGCGGGGGACCAGCAAGAGACCCAGTACTTC
TRBV5-1	16	TRBD1	.	TRBJ1-1	CASSARTGGTNTEAFF	TGCGCCAGCAGCGCAAGGACAGGGGGGACGAACACTGAAGCTTTCTTT
TRBV5-6	12	.	few	TRBJ1-2	CASSLLGSGYTF	TGTGCCAGCAGCTTACTCGGGAGCGGCTACACCTTC
TRBV3-1/TRBV3-2	15	TRBD1	.	TRBJ1-3	CASSLWTGRGNTIYF	TGTGCCAGCAGCCTTTGGACAGGGCGGGGAAACACCATATATTTT
TRBV18	15	.	.	TRBJ1-4	CASSSEQKLNEKLFF	TGTGCCAGCTCAAGTGAACAGAAGCTTAATGAAAAACTGTTTTTT
TRBV10-1	13	.	.	TRBJ2-2	CASSRRDTGELFF	TGCGCCAGCTCTCGTCGGGACACCGGGGAGCTGTTTTTT
TRBV30	14	TRBD2	.	TRBJ2-1	CAGTRGGSYNEQFF	TGTGCCGGTACCCGGGGGGGCTCCTACAATGAGCAGTTCTTC
TRBV18	14	TRBD1	.	TRBJ1-1	CASSPQGANTEAFF	TGTGCCAGCTCACCACAGGGGGCGAACACTGAAGCTTTCTTT
TRBV30	13	.	once	TRBJ1-2	CAWTRWGEDGYTF	TGTGCCTGGACGAGGTGGGGGGAGGATGGCTACACCTTC
TRBV7-9	17	TRBD2	once	TRBJ2-1	CASSPRGTSGGEGEQFF	TGTGCCAGCAGCCCCCGTGGGACTAGCGGGGGGGAAGGGGAGCAGTTCTTC
TRBV19	15	TRBD1	.	TRBJ1-5	CATRSRDRFDQPQHF	TGTGCCACCAGGTCCCGGGACAGGTTCGATCAGCCCCAGCATTTT
TRBV28	15	.	.	TRBJ2-6	CASSFGGPGANVLTF	TGTGCCAGCAGTTTCGGGGGGCCTGGGGCCAACGTCCTGACTTTC
TRBV5-1	16	TRBD2	once	TRBJ2-3	CASSLPSGGAENTQYF	TGCGCCAGCAGCTTGCCTAGCGGGGGGGCCGAGAATACGCAGTATTTT
TRBV4-1	16	TRBD2	.	TRBJ2-1	CASSHYSSGSYNEQFF	TGCGCCAGCAGCCACTACTCTAGCGGGAGCTACAATGAGCAGTTCTTC
TRBV7-9	15	.	.	TRBJ1-2	CASSLVGARVDGYTF	TGTGCCAGCAGCTTAGTGGGGGCGCGGGTGGATGGCTACACCTTC
TRBV19	13	TRBD1	.	TRBJ1-2	CASRQDRAGGYTF	TGTGCCAGTAGACAAGACAGGGCTGGCGGCTACACCTTC
TRBV28	15	.	.	TRBJ2-7	CASSPPGGGAFKQYF	TGTGCCAGCAGTCCACCGGGTGGGGGGGCCTTCAAGCAGTACTTC
TRBV6-5	14	TRBD2	once	TRBJ2-3	CASSLAGDTDTQYF	TGTGCCAGCAGCCTAGCGGGGGACACAGATACGCAGTATTTT
TRBV28	11	.	.	TRBJ2-1	CASSLKGLQFF	TGTGCCAGCAGTTTAAAGGGACTTCAGTTCTTC
TRBV30	14	TRBD2	few	TRBJ2-5	CAWSAGLAVETQYF	TGTGCCTGGAGCGCGGGACTAGCTGTGGAGACCCAGTACTTC
TRBV4-3	14	TRBD2	.	TRBJ2-5	CASSHVGLQETQYF	TGCGCCAGCAGCCACGTGGGACTACAAGAGACCCAGTACTTC
TRBV16	15	TRBD2	.	TRBJ2-1	CASIGSGGTNNEQFF	TGTGCCAGCATAGGAAGCGGGGGGACCAACAATGAGCAGTTCTTC
TRBV27	17	.	.	TRBJ1-6	CANSLTGSGSYNSPLHF	TGTGCCAACTCCCTGACGGGGTCGGGGTCCTATAATTCACCCCTCCACTTT
TRBV19	13	TRBD1	.	TRBJ1-6	CASSRQGGSPLHF	TGTGCCAGTTCTCGACAGGGTGGTTCACCCCTCCACTTT
TRBV4-3	18	.	.	TRBJ2-1	CASSPTLLTQGSYNEQFF	TGCGCCAGCAGCCCGACACTTCTCACACAAGGCTCCTACAATGAGCAGTTCTTC
TRBV9	14	.	once	TRBJ2-1	CASSVTGTDNEQFF	TGTGCCAGCAGCGTAACAGGGACCGACAATGAGCAGTTCTTC
TRBV6-5	16	TRBD1	.	TRBJ1-6	CASSYGTGGPNSPLHF	TGTGCCAGCAGTTACGGGACAGGGGGCCCGAATTCACCCCTCCACTTT
TRBV6-6	19	TRBD1	.	TRBJ2-7	CASSLQTGGFFEDSYEQYF	TGTGCCAGCAGCTTACAGACAGGGGGCTTTTTTGAGGACTCCTACGAGCAGTACTTC
TRBV10-3	12	.	.	TRBJ1-2	CAISDQGYGYTF	TGTGCCATCAGTGACCAGGGCTATGGCTACACCTTC
TRBV27	14	.	.	TRBJ1-1	CASSPLQGNTEAFF	TGTGCCAGCAGTCCACTACAGGGGAACACTGAAGCTTTCTTT
TRBV7-8	12	.	.	TRBJ1-4	CASSLLRGKLFF	TGTGCCAGCAGCTTACTGCGGGGAAAACTGTTTTTT
TRBV4-3	15	.	.	TRBJ1-5	CASSQNAGVNQPQHF	TGCGCCAGCAGCCAAAATGCAGGGGTCAATCAGCCCCAGCATTTT
TRBV5-1	15	.	.	TRBJ1-3	CASRAEGGSGNTIYF	TGCGCCAGCAGGGCCGAAGGGGGCTCTGGAAACACCATATATTTT
TRBV28	18	.	.	TRBJ2-7	CASSLGDPRRAGTYEQYF	TGTGCCAGCAGTTTAGGTGATCCTAGACGGGCCGGGACCTACGAGCAGTACTTC
TRBV28	11	.	.	TRBJ2-7	CASSSPSGQYF	TGTGCCAGCAGTTCCCCGAGCGGGCAGTACTTC
TRBV18	14	TRBD1	few	TRBJ1-4	CASSRTGEGEKLFF	TGTGCCAGCTCTAGGACAGGAGAAGGTGAAAAACTGTTTTTT
TRBV5-4	18	TRBD1	.	TRBJ1-3	CASSSLRTGGASGNTIYF	TGTGCCAGCAGTTCCCTACGAACAGGGGGCGCTTCTGGAAACACCATATATTTT
TRBV29-1	14	TRBD1	.	TRBJ1-1	CSVEARGLNTEAFF	TGCAGCGTTGAGGCCAGGGGGTTGAACACTGAAGCTTTCTTT
TRBV10-3	13	TRBD1	once	TRBJ2-7	CAINRDSSYEQYF	TGTGCCATCAATAGGGACAGCTCCTACGAGCAGTACTTC
TRBV5-1	15	TRBD1	.	TRBJ1-1	CASSLGQGTNTEAFF	TGCGCCAGCAGCTTGGGACAGGGAACGAACACTGAAGCTTTCTTT
TRBV19	14	.	.	TRBJ1-4	CASSIKGFNEKLFF	TGTGCCAGTAGTATAAAGGGGTTTAATGAAAAACTGTTTTTT
TRBV4-1	18	.	once	TRBJ1-4	CASSQGRNRITTNEKLFF	TGCGCCAGCAGCCAAGGACGAAACAGGATCACAACTAATGAAAAACTGTTTTTT
TRBV11-2	13	.	.	TRBJ1-1	CASSTDRNTEAFF	TGTGCCAGCAGCACGGACAGGAACACTGAAGCTTTCTTT
TRBV6-1	13	.	.	TRBJ1-2	CASSEANPSGYTF	TGTGCCAGCAGTGAAGCGAACCCTAGTGGCTACACCTTC
TRBV29-1	15	TRBD1	.	TRBJ2-1	CSVGQGQGAYNEQFF	TGCAGCGTTGGCCAAGGACAGGGGGCCTACAATGAGCAGTTCTTC